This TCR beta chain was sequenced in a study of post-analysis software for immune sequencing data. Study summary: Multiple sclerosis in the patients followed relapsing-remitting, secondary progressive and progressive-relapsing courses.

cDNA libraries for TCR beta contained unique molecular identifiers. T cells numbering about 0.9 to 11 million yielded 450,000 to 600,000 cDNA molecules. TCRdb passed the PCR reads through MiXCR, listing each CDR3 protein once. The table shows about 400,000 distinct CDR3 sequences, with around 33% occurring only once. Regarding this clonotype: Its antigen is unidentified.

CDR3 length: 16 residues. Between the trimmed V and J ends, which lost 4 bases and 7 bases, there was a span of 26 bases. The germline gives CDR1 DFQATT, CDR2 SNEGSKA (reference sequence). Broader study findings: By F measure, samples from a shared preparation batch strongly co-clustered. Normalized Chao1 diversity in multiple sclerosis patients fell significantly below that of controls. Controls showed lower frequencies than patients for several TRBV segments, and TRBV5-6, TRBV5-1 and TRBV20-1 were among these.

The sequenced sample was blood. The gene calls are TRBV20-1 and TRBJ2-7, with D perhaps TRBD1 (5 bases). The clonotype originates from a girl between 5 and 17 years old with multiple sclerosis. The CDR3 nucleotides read TGCAGTGCTATATCACTCGAGGACATCCCCTACAATGAGCAGTACTTC. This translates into CSAISLEDIPYNEQYF.